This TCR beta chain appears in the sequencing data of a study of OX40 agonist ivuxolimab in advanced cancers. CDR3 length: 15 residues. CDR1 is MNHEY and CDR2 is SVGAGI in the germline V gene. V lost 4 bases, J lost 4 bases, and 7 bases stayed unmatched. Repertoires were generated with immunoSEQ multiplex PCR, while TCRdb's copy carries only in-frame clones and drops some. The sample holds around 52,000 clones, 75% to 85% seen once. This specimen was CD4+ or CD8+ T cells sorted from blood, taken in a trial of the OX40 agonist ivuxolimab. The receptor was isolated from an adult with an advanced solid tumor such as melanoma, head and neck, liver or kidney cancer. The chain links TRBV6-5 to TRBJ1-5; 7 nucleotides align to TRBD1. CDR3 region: CASSSTGSGNQPQHF. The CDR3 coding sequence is TGTGCCAGCAGTTCGACAGGGTCTGGAAATCAGCCCCAGCATTTT.